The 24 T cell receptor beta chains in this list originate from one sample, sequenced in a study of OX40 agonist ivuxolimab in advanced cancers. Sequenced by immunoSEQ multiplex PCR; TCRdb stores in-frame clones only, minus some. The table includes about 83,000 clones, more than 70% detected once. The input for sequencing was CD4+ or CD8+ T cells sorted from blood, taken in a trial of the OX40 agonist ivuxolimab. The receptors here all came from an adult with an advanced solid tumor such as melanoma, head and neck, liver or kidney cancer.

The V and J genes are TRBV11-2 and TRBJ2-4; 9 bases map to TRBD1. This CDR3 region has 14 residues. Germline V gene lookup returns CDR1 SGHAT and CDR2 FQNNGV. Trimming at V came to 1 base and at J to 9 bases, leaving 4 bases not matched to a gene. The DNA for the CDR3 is TGTGCCAGCAGCTTAGGGACAGGGGTTTCCATTCAGTACTTC. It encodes CASSLGTGVSIQYF.

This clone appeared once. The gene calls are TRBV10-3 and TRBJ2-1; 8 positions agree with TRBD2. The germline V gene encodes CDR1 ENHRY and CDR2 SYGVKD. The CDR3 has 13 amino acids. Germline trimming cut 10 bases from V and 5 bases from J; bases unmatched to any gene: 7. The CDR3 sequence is CATTSGGDNEQFF. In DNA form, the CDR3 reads TGTGCCACCACTAGCGGAGGGGACAATGAGCAGTTCTTC.

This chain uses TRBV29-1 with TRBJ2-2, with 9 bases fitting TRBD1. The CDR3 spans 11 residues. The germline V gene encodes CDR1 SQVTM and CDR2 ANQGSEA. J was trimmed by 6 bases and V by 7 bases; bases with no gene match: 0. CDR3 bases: TGCAGCGGGGACAGGGCCGGGGAGCTGTTTTTT. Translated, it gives CSGDRAGELFF.

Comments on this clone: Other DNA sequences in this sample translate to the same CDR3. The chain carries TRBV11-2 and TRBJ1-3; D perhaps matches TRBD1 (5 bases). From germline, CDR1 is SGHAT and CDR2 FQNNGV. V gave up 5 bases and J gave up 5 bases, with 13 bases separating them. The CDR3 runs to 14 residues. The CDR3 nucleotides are TGTGCCAGCAGCCCGGGGAGGGGCAGAAACACCATATATTTT. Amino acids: CASSPGRGRNTIYF.

DNA of the CDR3: TGTGCCAGCAGTTATCGGCCGGGGGGCGAGTATGGCTACACCTTC. This gives the protein CASSYRPGGEYGYTF. This chain joins TRBV6-5 and TRBJ1-2, with D possibly being TRBD1 (6 bases). Germline V gives CDR1 MNHEY, CDR2 SVGAGI. The CDR3 consists of 15 residues. The V end was cut by 3 bases, the J end by 5 bases, with 16 bases between.

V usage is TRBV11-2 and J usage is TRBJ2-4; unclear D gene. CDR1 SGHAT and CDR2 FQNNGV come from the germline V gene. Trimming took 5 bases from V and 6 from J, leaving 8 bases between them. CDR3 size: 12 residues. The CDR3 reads CASSPGGNIQYF. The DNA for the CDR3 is TGTGCCAGCAGCCCGGGTGGAAACATTCAGTACTTC.

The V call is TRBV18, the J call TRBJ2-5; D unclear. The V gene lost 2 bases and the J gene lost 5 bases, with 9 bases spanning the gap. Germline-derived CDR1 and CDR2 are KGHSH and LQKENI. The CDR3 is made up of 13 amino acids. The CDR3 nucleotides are TGTGCCAGCTCACCATCCGAGAAGGAGACCCAGTACTTC. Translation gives CASSPSEKETQYF.

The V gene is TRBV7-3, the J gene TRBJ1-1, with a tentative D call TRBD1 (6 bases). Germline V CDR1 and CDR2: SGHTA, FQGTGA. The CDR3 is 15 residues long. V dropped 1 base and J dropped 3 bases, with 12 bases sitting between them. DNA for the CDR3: TGTGCCAGCAGCTTAATAGCGGGGGCCGACACTGAAGCTTTCTTT. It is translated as CASSLIAGADTEAFF.

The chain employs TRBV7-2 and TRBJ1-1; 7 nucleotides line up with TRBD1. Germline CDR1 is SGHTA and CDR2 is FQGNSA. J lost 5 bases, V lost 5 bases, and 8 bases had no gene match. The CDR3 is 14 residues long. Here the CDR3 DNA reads TGTGCCAGCAGCACCCAGACAGGGAGGACTGAAGCTTTCTTT. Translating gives CASSTQTGRTEAFF.

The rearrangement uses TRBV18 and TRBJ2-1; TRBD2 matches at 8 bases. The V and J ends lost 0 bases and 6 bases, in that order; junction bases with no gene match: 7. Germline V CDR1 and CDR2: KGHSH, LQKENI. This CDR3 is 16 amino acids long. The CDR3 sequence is CASSPPGLAKGNEQFF. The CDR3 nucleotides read TGTGCCAGCTCACCACCTGGACTAGCAAAGGGCAATGAGCAGTTCTTC.

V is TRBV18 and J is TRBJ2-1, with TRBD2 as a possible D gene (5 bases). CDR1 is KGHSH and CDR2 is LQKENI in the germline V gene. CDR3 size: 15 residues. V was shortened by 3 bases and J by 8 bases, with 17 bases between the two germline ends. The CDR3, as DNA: TGTGCCAGCTCACCCTCCGGGATCTCCGGCTATGAGCAGTTCTTC. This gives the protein CASSPSGISGYEQFF.

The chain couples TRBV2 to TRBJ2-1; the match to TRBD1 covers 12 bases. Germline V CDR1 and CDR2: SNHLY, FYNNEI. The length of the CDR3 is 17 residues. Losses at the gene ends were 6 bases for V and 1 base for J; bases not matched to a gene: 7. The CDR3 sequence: CASRAPGQGASYNEQFF. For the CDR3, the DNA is TGTGCCAGCAGAGCCCCGGGACAGGGGGCTTCCTACAATGAGCAGTTCTTC.

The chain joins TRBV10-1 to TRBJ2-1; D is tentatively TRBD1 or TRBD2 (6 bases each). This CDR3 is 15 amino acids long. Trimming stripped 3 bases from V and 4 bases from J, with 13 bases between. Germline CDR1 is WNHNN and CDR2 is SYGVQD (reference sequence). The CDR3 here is CASSDSGALYNEQFF. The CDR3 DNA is TGCGCCAGCAGTGATTCGGGGGCCTTGTACAATGAGCAGTTCTTC.

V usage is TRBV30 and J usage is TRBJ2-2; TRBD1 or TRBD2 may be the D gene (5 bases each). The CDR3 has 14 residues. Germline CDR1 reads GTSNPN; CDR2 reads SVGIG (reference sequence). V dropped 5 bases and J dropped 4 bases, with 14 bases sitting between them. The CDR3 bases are TGTGCCTGGGCCACCGGGACGGCCACCGGGGAGCTGTTTTTT. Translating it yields CAWATGTATGELFF.

The CDR3 DNA sequence: TGTGCCAGCAGTCCACCCAGGGGGCGAGGTTCACCCCTCCACTTT. This gives the protein CASSPPRGRGSPLHF. The chain links TRBV28 to TRBJ1-6; 8 positions match TRBD1. The germline V gene has CDR1 MDHEN and CDR2 SYDVKM. After removal of 5 bases from V and 9 bases from J, the junction contained 9 bases not matched to a gene. This CDR3 has 15 residues.

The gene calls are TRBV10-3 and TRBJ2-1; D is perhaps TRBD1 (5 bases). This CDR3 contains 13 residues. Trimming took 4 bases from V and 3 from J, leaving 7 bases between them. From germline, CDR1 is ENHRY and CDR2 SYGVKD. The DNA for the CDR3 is TGTGCCATCAGTGTACAGGACTACAATGAGCAGTTCTTC. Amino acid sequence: CAISVQDYNEQFF.

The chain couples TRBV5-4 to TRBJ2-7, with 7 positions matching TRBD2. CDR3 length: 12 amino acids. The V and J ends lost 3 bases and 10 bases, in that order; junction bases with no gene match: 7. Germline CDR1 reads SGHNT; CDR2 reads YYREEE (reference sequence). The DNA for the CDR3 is TGTGCCAGCAGCTCAACCGGGGGGTTTCAGTACTTC. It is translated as CASSSTGGFQYF.

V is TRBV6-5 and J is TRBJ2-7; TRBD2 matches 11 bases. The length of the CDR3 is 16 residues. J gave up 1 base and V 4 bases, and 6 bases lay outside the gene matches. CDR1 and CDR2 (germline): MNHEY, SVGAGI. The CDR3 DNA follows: TGTGCCAGCAGTTCCTCTGGGACTAGCGGTTCCTACGAGCAGTACTTC. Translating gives CASSSSGTSGSYEQYF.

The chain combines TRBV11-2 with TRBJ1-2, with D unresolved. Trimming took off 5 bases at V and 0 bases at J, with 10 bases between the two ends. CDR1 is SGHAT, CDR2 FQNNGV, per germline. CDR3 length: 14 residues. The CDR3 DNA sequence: TGTGCCAGCAGCCTAACGGGAGCTAACTATGGCTACACCTTC. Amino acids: CASSLTGANYGYTF.

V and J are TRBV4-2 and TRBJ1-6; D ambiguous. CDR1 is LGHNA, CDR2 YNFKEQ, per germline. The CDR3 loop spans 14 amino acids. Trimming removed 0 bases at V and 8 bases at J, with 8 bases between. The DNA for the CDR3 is TGTGCCAGCAGCCAAGACAGGTGGGATTCACCCCTCCACTTT. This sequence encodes CASSQDRWDSPLHF.

The CDR3 spells CASRSLRGGYEQYF. In DNA form, the CDR3 reads TGTGCCAGCCGATCCCTGAGGGGGGGCTACGAGCAGTACTTC. This sequence joins TRBV11-2 and TRBJ2-7, with D possibly TRBD2 on 7 matching bases. The CDR3 consists of 14 residues. Deletions cut 8 bases from V and 3 bases from J, with 17 bases between. Germline V lookup: CDR1 SGHAT, CDR2 FQNNGV.

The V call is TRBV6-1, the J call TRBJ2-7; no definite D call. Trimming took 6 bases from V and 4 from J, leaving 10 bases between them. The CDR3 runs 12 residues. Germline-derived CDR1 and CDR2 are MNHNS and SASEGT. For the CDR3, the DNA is TGTGCCAGCAGCTGGCTTCGTTACGAGCAGTACTTC. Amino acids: CASSWLRYEQYF.

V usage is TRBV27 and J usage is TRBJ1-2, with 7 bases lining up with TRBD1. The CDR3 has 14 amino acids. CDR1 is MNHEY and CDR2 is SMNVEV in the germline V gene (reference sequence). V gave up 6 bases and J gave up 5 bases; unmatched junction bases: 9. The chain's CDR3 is CASRMTGKKYGYTF. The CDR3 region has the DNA TGTGCCAGCAGAATGACAGGGAAGAAGTATGGCTACACCTTC.

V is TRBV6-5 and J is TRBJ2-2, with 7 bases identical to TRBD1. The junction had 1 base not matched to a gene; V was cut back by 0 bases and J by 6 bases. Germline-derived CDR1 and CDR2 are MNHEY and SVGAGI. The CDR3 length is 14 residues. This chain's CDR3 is CASSYSDRAGELFF. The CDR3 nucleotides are TGTGCCAGCAGTTACTCAGACAGGGCCGGGGAGCTGTTTTTT.